This TCR beta chain was sequenced during a study of type 1 and type 2 diabetes patients (dated by TCRdb to the mid-2010s). Context from the whole study: Recruited in China, the cohort was made up of 9 or 10 type 1 diabetes patients, a few type 2 diabetes patients and roughly six nondiabetic controls. Type 2 diabetes patients served as a disease comparison group for the type 1 diabetes patients. Sequencing of the TCRbeta libraries was paired-end and was performed on Illumina HiSeq 2000 or MiSeq instruments. Across the study, CD4+ and CD8+ T cells were positively selected from PBMCs by means of CD4 or CD8 MicroBeads on MACS columns. The whole study generated some 20,000,000 paired-end reads. TCRbeta repertoires were profiled by high-throughput sequencing in the study to compare type 1 diabetes, type 2 diabetes and nondiabetic individuals. When approximately 19-cycle amplification was compared with approximately 27-cycle amplification, V gene usage looked similar, suggesting that primer efficiencies were similar and PCR bias was random.

Standard classification criteria for type 1 or type 2 diabetes were met by all diabetic patients, and glucose and C-peptide were assessed by WHO-recommended methods. Donors with other autoimmune diseases or infections within the previous four weeks were excluded from participation. From each participant, approximately 9.5 milliliters of peripheral blood were collected. PBMCs were isolated with LymphoPrep density separation. This clonotype was observed a few times. Its specific antigen is unknown. No clone much larger than this one lies a single base away; base qualities are absent. CDR1 and CDR2, looked up from the germline V gene (reference sequence), are LNHDA and SQIVND. From V the trimming removes 4 bases and from J it removes 6 bases, while the gene matches leave 8 bases of the junction unaccounted for. The CDR3 starts with the cysteine, ends with the phenylalanine, and has 14 residues. Of all the DNA, just the CDR3 is kept, 42 bases in frame from base 1.

Study-level results and caveats: The study groups were not matched for age and gender, which could possibly have biased interpretation. In both CD4+ and CD8+ T cells, type 2 diabetes repertoires were highly diverse and significantly more diverse than type 1 diabetes repertoires. Highly correlated V and J gene usage patterns were observed for type 2 diabetes and control samples, with an average of around 0.97 between samples. Since just a limited number of T2D and control samples were sequenced, some T1D-only HECs might also appear in more T2D or control samples. Few highly-expanded CD4+ clones, median one, were found in type 2 diabetes patients, accounting for a median about 4.1% of reads.

This sample was sequenced with an Illumina MiSeq. Genomic DNA from sorted T cell subsets was used as template for TCRbeta CDR3 amplification. The TCRbeta CDR3 region was amplified by multiplex PCR using 30 forward and 13 reverse primers. PCR products were purified with AMPure XP beads, after which indices and adaptors were added in a second approximately 25-cycle PCR. Before sequencing, the libraries were purified from gel with the QIAquick Gel Extraction Kit. The authors processed their data as follows. FLASH was used to merge the paired-end reads, and IgBLAST was used to align the reads to IMGT V, D and J germline references. After reads whose alignment identity to germline references fell below 70% were discarded, roughly 11,000,000 reads remained study-wide. CDR3 boundaries, reading frame and productivity were assigned following IMGT definitions. Highly-expanded clones were defined as clones making up 1% or more of reads, and normalized Shannon entropy was used to measure diversity. Unpaired two-tailed t-tests were used to test group differences in Shannon entropy. TCRdb took the public reads, trimmed them with fastp at Q25, ran MiXCR for clone calling and kept in-frame beta chains. A single entry per CDR3 protein holds the most common genes and DNA from its merged rows. The V and J calls here are based on TCRdb, not the publication. Within this sample are 250,000 or so distinct CDR3 sequences, with approximately 45% of them counted one time only. About an eighth of the sample goes to the ten largest clones.

This TCR derives from a young man with type 2 diabetes. This sequence uses TRBV19 and TRBJ2-7; TRBD1 lines up with 8 middle nucleotides. The source material was peripheral blood mononuclear cells (PBMCs). The CDR3 region reads CASSTRQGRFEQYF. The base sequence is TGTGCCAGTAGTACCCGACAGGGGAGGTTCGAGCAGTACTTC.